This T cell receptor beta chain was sequenced in a study of cytomegalovirus exposure and HLA in healthy donors (dated by TCRdb to the late 2010s). In terms of the full investigation: According to a later analysis, the roughly 120 validation repertoires were produced on the same platform as the 700 or so repertoires of the first cohort. High-throughput TCR immunosequencing, statistical association of individual TCRs with disease status, and machine learning were combined to predict cytomegalovirus infection status. The aim of the study was to test whether cataloging public T cell receptors could identify signatures of past pathogen exposure. Besides the first cohort of 550 to 750 subjects, a separate validation cohort made up of 120 different subjects was used.

Study-wide findings and limitations: In the study, around 150 TCR beta chains were listed as associated with cytomegalovirus. Of the cluster scores, approximately 95% were above 0 in a later analysis, which found that TCRs clustered in the first cohort also tended to co-occur in the 130 or so validation repertoires. A later analysis lacked HLA typing for the validation cohort, so it scored co-occurrence in that cohort across all 130 or so repertoires. While some public TCRs were present in many individuals, most TCR sequences turned up only very rarely across donors. In vitro tests confirmed that a few of the cytomegalovirus-associated TCR beta chains recognize cytomegalovirus antigens. In both the original and validation cohorts, the classifier was reported to diagnose cytomegalovirus status with high specificity and sensitivity. It was suggested by the authors that the approach could potentially be generalized to other disease states and immunological phenotypes.

Donors formed part of the validation cohort, which comprised 120 subjects and was distinct from the first cohort of fewer than 750 subjects. The receptor library was made with the immunoSEQ multiplex PCR assay. The study's processing was this. A statistical classification framework was built to diagnose cytomegalovirus status from the catalog of TCR beta chain sequences. Held by TCRdb, this immuneACCESS table contains in-frame sequences only and omits some clones. Under half of the omission traces to an unresolved V gene where checked; the cause of the rest is unknown. D and trimming were read from the DNA, whereas the V and J calls and clone size are those reported in that table. Within this sample are under 400,000 clones, with 70% to 90% of them counted one time only. Roughly 0.75% of the sample is held by the ten biggest clonotypes. Looking up the germline V gene yields CDR1 SGDLS and CDR2 YYNGEE. The CDR3 runs 17 residues from the cysteine to the phenylalanine. The retained sequence is limited to the CDR3, 51 bases, with the frame set at the first base. The V end loses 0 bases and the J end loses 3 bases, and a stretch of 16 bases separates them.

For this clone: The antigen it binds to is not known. No per-base quality is available; no much larger clone lies one base away.

Recombination joined TRBV9 with TRBJ2-1; a tentative D call is TRBD2 (6 bases match). The sequence was collected from a woman aged 18-29 years in good health and CMV-seronegative. The sequenced sample consisted of PBMCs. The CDR3 is CASSVERRVSGYNEQFF. In nucleotides, the sequence is TGTGCCAGCAGCGTAGAGCGAAGGGTTAGCGGCTACAATGAGCAGTTCTTC.